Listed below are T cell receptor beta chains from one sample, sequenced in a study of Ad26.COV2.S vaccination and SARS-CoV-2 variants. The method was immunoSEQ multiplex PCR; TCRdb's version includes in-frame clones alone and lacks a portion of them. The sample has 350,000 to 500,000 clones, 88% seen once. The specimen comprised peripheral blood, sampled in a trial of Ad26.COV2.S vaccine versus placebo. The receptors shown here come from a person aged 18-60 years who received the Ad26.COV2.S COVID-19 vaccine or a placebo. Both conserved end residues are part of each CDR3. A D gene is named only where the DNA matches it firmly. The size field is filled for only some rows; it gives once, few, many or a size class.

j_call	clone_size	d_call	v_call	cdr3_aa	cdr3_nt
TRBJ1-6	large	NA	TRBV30	CAWTGGVGTPLHF	TGTGCCTGGACCGGGGGGGTGGGGACACCCCTCCACTTT
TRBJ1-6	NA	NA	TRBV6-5	CASSRSSYNSPLHF	TGTGCCAGCAGCAGAAGCTCCTATAATTCACCCCTCCACTTT
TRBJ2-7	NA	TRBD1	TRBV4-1	CASSQGQGSYEQYF	TGCGCCAGCAGCCAAGGACAGGGCTCCTACGAGCAGTACTTC
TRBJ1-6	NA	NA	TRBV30	CARSSSRNSPLHF	TGTGCCCGGTCATCGAGCCGTAATTCACCCCTCCACTTT
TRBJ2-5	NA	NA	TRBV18	CASSPRQGDYQETQYF	TGTGCCAGCTCACCACGGCAAGGGGACTACCAAGAGACCCAGTACTTC
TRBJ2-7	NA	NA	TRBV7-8	CASSRGTLSSYEQYF	TGTGCCAGCAGCCGAGGGACATTAAGCTCCTACGAGCAGTACTTC
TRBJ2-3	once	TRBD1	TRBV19	CASSIGTGVRDTQYF	TGTGCCAGTAGTATCGGGACAGGGGTTAGGGATACGCAGTATTTT
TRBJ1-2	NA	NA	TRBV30	CAWREDSGWYGYTF	TGTGCCTGGAGGGAGGACAGCGGATGGTATGGCTACACCTTC
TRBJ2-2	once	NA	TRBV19	CASSPSNTGELFF	TGTGCCAGTAGTCCGTCCAACACCGGGGAGCTGTTTTTT
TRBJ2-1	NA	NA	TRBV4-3	CASSQEPGSSYNEQFF	TGCGCCAGCAGCCAAGAACCCGGAAGCTCCTACAATGAGCAGTTCTTC
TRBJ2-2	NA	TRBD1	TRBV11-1	CASSRDRISNTGELFF	TGTGCCAGCAGCCGGGACAGGATTTCGAACACCGGGGAGCTGTTTTTT
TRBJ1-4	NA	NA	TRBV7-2	CASSLFRTANEKLFF	TGTGCCAGCAGCTTATTTCGAACGGCTAATGAAAAACTGTTTTTT
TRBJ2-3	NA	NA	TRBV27	CASSLRDVSTDTQYF	TGTGCCAGCAGTTTAAGGGATGTTAGCACAGATACGCAGTATTTT
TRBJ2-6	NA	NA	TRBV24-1	CATSDPRYAKAGANVLTF	TGTGCCACCAGTGATCCCCGTTACGCCAAAGCTGGGGCCAACGTCCTGACTTTC
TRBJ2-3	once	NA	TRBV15	CATSSGAGADTQYF	TGTGCCACCAGCAGTGGGGCCGGCGCAGATACGCAGTATTTT
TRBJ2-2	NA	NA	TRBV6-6	CASSKGGGELFF	TGTGCCAGCAGTAAGGGGGGCGGGGAGCTGTTTTTT
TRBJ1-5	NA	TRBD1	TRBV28	CASLRSGQGEQPQHF	TGTGCCAGCCTTAGGTCCGGACAGGGGGAACAGCCCCAGCATTTT
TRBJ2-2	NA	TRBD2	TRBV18	CASSPTSGETGELFF	TGTGCCAGCTCACCAACCAGCGGGGAGACCGGGGAGCTGTTTTTT
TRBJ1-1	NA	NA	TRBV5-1	CASSLVSMNTEAFF	TGCGCCAGCAGCTTGGTATCCATGAACACTGAAGCTTTCTTT
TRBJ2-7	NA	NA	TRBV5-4	CASSLGGLGYEQYF	TGTGCCAGCAGCTTGGGGGGATTGGGCTACGAGCAGTACTTC
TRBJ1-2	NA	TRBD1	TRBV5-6	CASSSTGGYGYTF	TGTGCCAGCAGCTCCACAGGGGGCTATGGCTACACCTTC
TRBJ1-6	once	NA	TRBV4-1	CASSQGTDNSPLHF	TGCGCCAGCAGCCAAGGGACAGATAATTCACCCCTCCACTTT
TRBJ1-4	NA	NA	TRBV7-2	CASSFERGANEKLFF	TGTGCCAGCAGCTTCGAGAGGGGGGCTAATGAAAAACTGTTTTTT
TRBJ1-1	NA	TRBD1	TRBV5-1	CASTLQGDNTEAFF	TGCGCCAGCACCCTTCAGGGGGACAACACTGAAGCTTTCTTT
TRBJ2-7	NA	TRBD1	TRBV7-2	CASSPGTGFWEQYF	TGTGCCAGCAGCCCCGGGACAGGGTTTTGGGAGCAGTACTTC
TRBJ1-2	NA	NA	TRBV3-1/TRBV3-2	CASSNWGGGANYGYTF	TGTGCCAGCAGCAATTGGGGAGGGGGAGCTAACTATGGCTACACCTTC
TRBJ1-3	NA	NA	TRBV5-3	CARSSGGVSGNTIYF	TGTGCCAGAAGCTCCGGCGGGGTCTCTGGAAACACCATATATTTT
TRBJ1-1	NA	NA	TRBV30	CAWSVFGGPYNPVLISNTEAFF	TGTGCCTGGAGTGTTTTCGGGGGACCGTACAACCCGGTGTTGATTTCGAACACTGAAGCTTTCTTT
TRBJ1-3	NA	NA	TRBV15	CATSRGVGAPGNTIYF	TGTGCCACCAGCAGAGGAGTCGGAGCTCCTGGAAACACCATATATTTT
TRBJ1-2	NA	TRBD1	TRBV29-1	CSVSDRGPEGYTF	TGCAGCGTATCTGACAGGGGGCCCGAGGGCTACACCTTC
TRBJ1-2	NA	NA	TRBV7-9	CASSSGGSSGKAYGYTF	TGTGCCAGCAGCTCCGGGGGGTCGTCGGGAAAGGCCTATGGCTACACCTTC
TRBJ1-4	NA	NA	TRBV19	CASSIGRYTSTNEKLFF	TGTGCCAGTAGCATTGGGAGATACACTTCAACTAATGAAAAACTGTTTTTT
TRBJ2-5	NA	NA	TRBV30	CAWMKLAETQYF	TGTGCCTGGATGAAACTAGCAGAGACCCAGTACTTC
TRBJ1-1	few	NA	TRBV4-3	CASSQSRGRGATEAFF	TGCGCCAGCAGCCAATCCCGTGGCAGGGGAGCCACTGAAGCTTTCTTT
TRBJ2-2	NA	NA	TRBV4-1	CASSQPNTGELFF	TGCGCCAGCAGCCAACCCAACACCGGGGAGCTGTTTTTT
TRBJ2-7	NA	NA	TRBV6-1	CASSEQGTEQYF	TGTGCCAGCAGTGAACAGGGGACAGAGCAGTACTTC
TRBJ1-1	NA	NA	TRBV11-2	CASSLVGTGGNTEAFF	TGTGCCAGCAGCTTAGTTGGGACGGGGGGGAACACTGAAGCTTTCTTT
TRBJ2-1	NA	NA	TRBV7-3	CASSSLRYNEQFF	TGTGCCAGCAGCTCACTGCGATACAATGAGCAGTTCTTC
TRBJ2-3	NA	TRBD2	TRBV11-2	CASSLRGGLTDTQYF	TGTGCCAGCAGCTTACGGGGGGGCCTAACAGATACGCAGTATTTT
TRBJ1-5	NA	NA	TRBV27	CASTAGPNQPQHF	TGTGCCAGCACGGCGGGCCCAAATCAGCCCCAGCATTTT
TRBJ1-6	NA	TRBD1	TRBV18	CASSPRPGQNYYNSPLHF	TGTGCCAGCTCACCCCGCCCGGGACAGAACTATTATAATTCACCCCTCCACTTT
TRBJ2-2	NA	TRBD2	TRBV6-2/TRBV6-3	CASSYLRRGTNTGELFF	TGTGCCAGCAGTTACCTTCGGCGGGGGACGAACACCGGGGAGCTGTTTTTT
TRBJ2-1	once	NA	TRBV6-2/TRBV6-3	CASSPRRLNYNEQFF	TGTGCCAGCAGTCCCCGGAGGCTTAACTACAATGAGCAGTTCTTC
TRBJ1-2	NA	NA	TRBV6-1	CASSESAASVYGYTF	TGTGCCAGCAGTGAATCGGCAGCTTCCGTCTATGGCTACACCTTC
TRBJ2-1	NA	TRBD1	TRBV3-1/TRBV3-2	CASSQETGQERNEQFF	TGTGCCAGCAGCCAAGAAACGGGACAGGAGAGAAATGAGCAGTTCTTC
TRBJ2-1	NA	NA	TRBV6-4	CASSELGLRDYPKFF	TGTGCCAGCAGTGAATTGGGGCTTAGAGATTACCCTAAGTTCTTC
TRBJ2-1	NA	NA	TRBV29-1	CSVELSYNEQFF	TGCAGCGTTGAACTCTCCTACAATGAGCAGTTCTTC
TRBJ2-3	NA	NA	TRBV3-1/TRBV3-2	CASSQVETSTDTQYF	TGTGCCAGCAGCCAAGTGGAAACTAGCACAGATACGCAGTATTTT